This note documents a single T cell receptor beta chain sequence. V lost 7 bases, J lost 0 bases, and 6 bases lay in between. Germline CDR1 SQVTM, CDR2 ANQGSEA. This CDR3 has 11 amino acids. Using immunoSEQ multiplex PCR, the repertoire was profiled, and TCRdb retains in-frame clones only, with some absent. The sample lists hundreds of thousands of clones, 73% occurring once. The sample comes from a study of shared clonotypes between healthy human individuals. The source material was memory CD4+ T cells sorted from blood. As to subset: CD45RA-negative fraction. This chain links TRBV29-1 with TRBJ1-1, with D unclear. This receptor was identified in a woman under 40 in good health. The CDR3 protein is CSARMNTEAFF. The CDR3 DNA sequence: TGCAGCGCCCGAATGAACACTGAAGCTTTCTTT.